The clone carrying this TCR beta chain was found once. Sequenced by immunoSEQ multiplex PCR; TCRdb stores in-frame clones only, minus some. The table includes roughly 330,000 clones, 87% detected once. The sample originates from a study of blood T cell repertoires in COVID-19. This CDR3 has 14 amino acids. Germline V CDR1 and CDR2: SNHLY, FYNNEI. Trimming removed 6 bases from V and 7 bases from J, with 15 bases in between. This sequence joins TRBV2 and TRBJ1-4; D is ambiguous. The TCR was taken from a woman in her 30s who had recovered from COVID-19. Material: PBMCs or T cells enriched from blood (not recorded which). The CDR3 bases are TGTGCCAGCAGGAGAGGCACTTCGACTGAAAAACTGTTTTTT. Its translation: CASRRGTSTEKLFF.